These 19 T cell receptor beta chains were sequenced from one sample in a study of Graves' ophthalmopathy and Graves' hyperthyroidism. Beta-chain TCR CDR3 regions were amplified from RNA transcripts. HTBI primers were used in a first-round RT-PCR, which preceded a second-round multiplex PCR. Each CDR3 protein gets one entry after TCRdb re-called the multiplex PCR reads with MiXCR. In the table there are over 450,000 distinct CDR3 sequences, over 13% of which are singletons. The sample was blood. The source of these receptors is a woman in her twenties or thirties with Graves' ophthalmopathy.

This clonotype was found many times. The V and J genes are TRBV5-1 and TRBJ2-7; tentatively, D is TRBD1 (7 bases). The CDR3 loop spans 14 amino acids. Germline V CDR1 and CDR2: SGHRS, YFSETQ. Trimming removed 1 base from V and 7 bases from J, with 15 bases in between. The CDR3 loop is CASSLSQGGEEQYF. DNA for the CDR3: TGCGCCAGCAGCTTGAGCCAGGGGGGAGAGGAGCAGTACTTC.

The table lists this clonotype with many counts. This rearrangement joins TRBV18 to TRBJ2-2; D remains ambiguous. Per the germline V gene, CDR1 is KGHSH and CDR2 is LQKENI. V dropped 10 bases and J dropped 1 base, with 10 bases sitting between them. This CDR3 has 13 amino acids. The CDR3 spells CATHPRNTGELFF. The CDR3 DNA is TGTGCCACTCACCCGAGGAACACCGGGGAGCTGTTTTTT. Complete variable domain (other parts from reference TRBV18 and TRBJ2-2): NAGVMQNPRHLVRRRGQEARLRCSPMKGHSHVYWYRQLPEEGLKFMVYLQKENIIDESGMPKERFSAEFPKEGPSILRIQQVVRGDSAAYFCATHPRNTGELFFGEGSRLTVL.

DNA of the CDR3: TGTGCCTGGAGTGTCTGGGACTATGGCTACACCTTC. The encoded protein is CAWSVWDYGYTF. The J gene is TRBJ1-2, the V gene TRBV30, with D hard to call. CDR1 is GTSNPN and CDR2 is SVGIG in the germline V gene (reference sequence). The CDR3 runs 12 residues. V lost 0 bases to trimming and J lost 3 bases, with 5 bases between them.

This clonotype showed up many times. The rearrangement uses TRBV19 and TRBJ2-7; D may be TRBD2 (6 bases). The CDR3 consists of 14 residues. Germline CDR1 LNHDA, CDR2 SQIVND (reference sequence). Trimming cost V 3 bases and J 6 bases, with 15 bases left between them. The CDR3 DNA follows: TGTGCCAGTAGTATGTTGGGTCGGGAGCGCGAGCAGTACTTC. Protein product: CASSMLGREREQYF. The entire variable domain, with the rest obtained from reference TRBV19 and TRBJ2-7, is as follows: DGGITQSPKYLFRKEGQNVTLSCEQNLNHDAMYWYRQDPGQGLRLIYYSQIVNDFQKGDIAEGYSVSREKKESFPLTVTSAQKNPTAFYLCASSMLGREREQYFGPGTRLTVT.

The table lists this clonotype with many counts. The rearrangement uses TRBV10-3 and TRBJ1-1; D possibly corresponds to TRBD1 (5 bases). Trimming took off 10 bases at V and 1 base at J, with 10 bases between the two ends. This CDR3 is 12 amino acids long. Germline V gene lookup returns CDR1 ENHRY and CDR2 SYGVKD. The CDR3 reads CATTRANTEAFF. CDR3 DNA: TGTGCCACTACCAGGGCGAACACTGAAGCTTTCTTT.

This clonotype has at least ten counts. The gene calls are TRBV11-3 and TRBJ1-2, with D unresolved. The CDR3 has 15 amino acids. The ends were cut back, 1 base at V and 0 bases at J, with 9 bases in the middle. The V gene's germline CDR1 is SGHNT and CDR2 YENEEA. The CDR3 DNA follows: TGTGCCAGCAGCTTAGGAGGGTTTACTAACTATGGCTACACCTTC. Translated, it gives CASSLGGFTNYGYTF.

This clonotype came up many times. At one of its ends the junction is not consistent with the germline gene, which may arise from a read error. V is TRBV7-9 and J is TRBJ1-1; D is uncertain. Germline-derived CDR1 and CDR2 are SEHNR and FQNEAQ (reference sequence). The CDR3 is 13 amino acids. The CDR3 nucleotides read TGTGCCAGCACCCGAAGTGGGCCCGATGAAGCCTTCTTT. Encoded protein: CASTRSGPDEAFF. Supplemented by reference TRBV7-9 and TRBJ1-1, the full variable domain reads DTGVSQNPRHKITKRGQNVTFRCDPISEHNRLYWYRQTLGQGPEFLTYFQNEAQLEKSRLLSDRFSAERPKGSFSTLEIQRTEQGDSAMYLCASTRSGPDEAFFGQGTRLTVV.

This clonotype occurred many times. J is TRBJ1-3 and V is TRBV6-1; D is unresolved. V shed 6 bases and J shed 5 bases, with 20 bases lying between them. Per the germline V gene, CDR1 is MNHNS and CDR2 is SASEGT. CDR3 length equals 16 residues. CDR3 amino acids: CASSQPRAGTRNTIYF. CDR3 DNA: TGTGCCAGCAGCCAACCGAGGGCAGGAACACGAAACACCATATATTTT.

This clonotype was seen repeatedly, ten times or more. The J gene is TRBJ1-1, the V gene TRBV19, with 7 bases matching TRBD1. Germline trimming cut 7 bases from V and 5 bases from J; bases unmatched to any gene: 7. The CDR3 totals 13 residues. CDR1 is LNHDA, CDR2 SQIVND, per germline (reference sequence). Written as DNA, the CDR3 is TGTGCCAGTAAGGAGACAGGGCAAACTGAAGCTTTCTTT. As protein: CASKETGQTEAFF.

This clonotype was recorded many times. This rearrangement joins TRBV19 to TRBJ2-7, with D possibly TRBD2 on 5 matching bases. Deletions cut 5 bases from V and 0 bases from J, with 17 bases between. The V gene's germline CDR1 is LNHDA and CDR2 SQIVND (reference sequence). This CDR3 comprises 16 residues. The chain's CDR3 is CASSHPVGSGSYEQYF. CDR3 DNA: TGTGCCAGTAGTCATCCAGTGGGGAGCGGCTCCTACGAGCAGTACTTC.

At least ten counts were recorded for this clonotype. The chain recombines TRBV7-2 with TRBJ2-5; the D gene could be TRBD1 or TRBD2 (5 bases each). Between the trimmed V and J ends, which lost 1 base and 4 bases, there was a span of 13 bases. Germline loops: CDR1 SGHTA, CDR2 FQGNSA. The CDR3 has 15 amino acids. CDR3 sequence (DNA): TGTGCCAGCAGCTTAGGAGGGGAGACAACAGAGACCCAGTACTTC. It is translated as CASSLGGETTETQYF. Drawing the rest from reference TRBV7-2 and TRBJ2-5, the complete variable domain is GAGVSQSPSNKVTEKGKDVELRCDPISGHTALYWYRQSLGQGLEFLIYFQGNSAPDKSGLPSDRFSAERTGGSVSTLTIQRTQQEDSAVYLCASSLGGETTETQYFGPGTRLLVL.

This clonotype occurred many times. V is TRBV29-1 and J is TRBJ2-7; 14 bases line up with TRBD2. V was pared by 6 bases and J by 2 bases, with 9 bases of the junction left unmatched. Germline CDR1 SQVTM, CDR2 ANQGSEA. The CDR3 loop spans 16 amino acids. The CDR3 DNA sequence: TGCAGCGTCGCTGGGACTAGCGGGAGCTTTACCTACGAGCAGTACTTC. Protein: CSVAGTSGSFTYEQYF.

V gene TRBV6-1 combines with J gene TRBJ1-6; no firm D call. Germline V lookup: CDR1 MNHNS, CDR2 SASEGT. Trimming stripped 6 bases from V and 7 bases from J, with 16 bases between. This CDR3 region has 15 residues. CDR3 amino acids: CASSRGRAGNSPLHF. CDR3 sequence (DNA): TGTGCCAGCAGCCGAGGACGGGCCGGGAATTCACCCCTCCACTTT.

This clonotype has a handful of counts. The chain has TRBV18 and TRBJ2-7; 10 bases line up with TRBD1. This CDR3 spans 14 amino acids. The junction had 8 bases not matched to a gene; V was cut back by 3 bases and J by 9 bases. The germline V gene encodes CDR1 KGHSH and CDR2 LQKENI. CDR3 amino acids: CASSPRQGAQTQYF. The CDR3 DNA follows: TGTGCCAGCTCACCCCGACAGGGGGCCCAAACGCAGTACTTC.

This clonotype was seen just once. A read error may explain this, as a much larger clone is one base away. The CDR3 DNA reads TGCGCCAGCAGCCAAGGCAGGGACGTCCAAGAGACCCAGTACTTC. Translating it yields CASSQGRDVQETQYF. The V and J genes are TRBV4-1 and TRBJ2-5; possibly TRBD1 or TRBD2 for D (5 bases each). The germline CDR1 and CDR2 sequences are MGHRA and YSYEKL. The germline V and J ends were trimmed by 1 base and 1 base, with 10 bases remaining between them. The CDR3 length is 15 residues.

This clonotype appeared many times. This rearrangement joins TRBV30 to TRBJ1-1; a possible D gene is TRBD1 (5 bases). CDR1 GTSNPN and CDR2 SVGIG come from the germline V gene (reference sequence). V lost 4 bases and J 5 bases, leaving 23 bases between the germline ends. There are 16 residues in the CDR3. The CDR3 loop is CAWKGSGRGSRTEAFF. CDR3 sequence (DNA): TGTGCCTGGAAAGGTTCAGGGAGAGGATCGAGGACTGAAGCTTTCTTT. Full variable domain (outside the CDR3, taken from reference TRBV30 and TRBJ1-1): SQTIHQWPATLVQPVGSPLSLECTVEGTSNPNLYWYRQAAGRGLQLLFYSVGIGQISSEVPQNLSASRPQDRQFILSSKKLLLSDSGFYLCAWKGSGRGSRTEAFFGQGTRLTVV.

The V call is TRBV25-1, the J call TRBJ2-5, with D unresolved. The CDR3 spans 14 residues. Germline V lookup: CDR1 MGHDK, CDR2 SYGVNS. V was trimmed by 6 bases and J by 5 bases, leaving 16 bases between them. The CDR3 sequence is CASSDLTLGETQYF. In DNA form, the CDR3 reads TGTGCCAGCAGCGACTTAACCCTGGGGGAGACCCAGTACTTC.

This clonotype was detected many times. V gene TRBV10-3 combines with J gene TRBJ2-4; unclear D gene. The V gene's germline CDR1 is ENHRY and CDR2 SYGVKD. Trimming removed 6 bases from V and 1 base from J, with 7 bases in between. This CDR3 contains 13 residues. The CDR3 sequence is CAIRGQAKNIQYF. In DNA form, the CDR3 reads TGTGCCATCAGAGGGCAGGCCAAAAACATTCAGTACTTC.

The table lists this clonotype with many counts. The rearrangement joins TRBV30 to TRBJ1-5; D ambiguous. Germline V gene lookup returns CDR1 GTSNPN and CDR2 SVGIG (reference sequence). With 0 bases removed from V and 5 bases from J, the gap between germline ends came to 5 bases. The CDR3 contains 12 residues. Written as DNA, the CDR3 is TGTGCCTGGAGTGTACTAGATCAGCCCCAGCATTTT. Translating it yields CAWSVLDQPQHF. Variable domain in full (rest from reference TRBV30 and TRBJ1-5): SQTIHQWPATLVQPVGSPLSLECTVEGTSNPNLYWYRQAAGRGLQLLFYSVGIGQISSEVPQNLSASRPQDRQFILSSKKLLLSDSGFYLCAWSVLDQPQHFGDGTRLSIL.